Each of the 11 T cell receptor beta chains below was sequenced from the same sample in a study of cytomegalovirus exposure and HLA in healthy donors. PCR amplification relied on 60 Vbeta primers (plus 13 Jbeta primers). Assay used: immunoSEQ multiplex PCR; TCRdb lists only in-frame clones, some missing. Here the sample spans around 130,000 clones, 70% to 85% being singletons. Input material: PBMCs. Source of these receptors: a man aged 35 to 55 in good health and CMV-seronegative.

CDR3 sequence reads: CAARAGTNNEQFF. In DNA form, the CDR3 reads TGTGCCGCCCGGGCGGGGACCAACAATGAGCAGTTCTTC. The chain recombines TRBV28 with TRBJ2-1; TRBD2 might be the D (6 bases). CDR1 is MDHEN and CDR2 is SYDVKM in the germline V gene. Trimming took 11 bases from V and 5 from J, leaving 16 bases between them. There are 13 residues in the CDR3.

Here the CDR3 reads CASSSTPGQGSGYTF. The CDR3 DNA reads TGTGCCAGCAGTTCAACACCGGGACAGGGCTCTGGCTACACCTTC. This chain joins TRBV6-5 and TRBJ1-2, with 9 bases identical to TRBD1. Germline assignment: CDR1 MNHEY and CDR2 SVGAGI. Losses at the gene ends were 4 bases for V and 7 bases for J; bases not matched to a gene: 10. This CDR3 contains 15 residues.

V usage is TRBV15 and J usage is TRBJ2-7, with unresolved D. The V gene lost 0 bases and the J gene lost 2 bases, with 5 bases spanning the gap. This CDR3 is built from 13 residues. CDR1 is LNHNV, CDR2 YYDKDF, per germline (reference sequence). In DNA, the CDR3 is TGTGCCACCAGCAGAGATCCCACCTACGAGCAGTACTTC. This encodes CATSRDPTYEQYF.

The chain combines TRBV28 with TRBJ1-5, with 7 bases lining up with TRBD1. Trimming removed 3 bases from V and 5 bases from J; junction bases left unmatched: 10. This CDR3 comprises 16 residues. From germline, CDR1 is MDHEN and CDR2 SYDVKM. The CDR3 coding sequence is TGTGCCAGCAGTTTTAACAGGGGTCCGGGCGATCAGCCCCAGCATTTT. Its protein is CASSFNRGPGDQPQHF.

The sample holds one count of this clone. This rearrangement joins TRBV10-3 to TRBJ1-2; 8 nucleotides line up with TRBD1. V was pared by 5 bases and J by 5 bases, with 4 bases of the junction left unmatched. The CDR3 spans 13 residues. Per the germline V gene, CDR1 is ENHRY and CDR2 is SYGVKD. CDR3 loop: CAISSDRGYGYTF. The DNA of the CDR3 is TGTGCCATCAGTAGTGACAGGGGTTATGGCTACACCTTC.

The DNA for the CDR3 is TGCGCCAGCAGCTTGGGTGGTCTAGCGGGAGGGAACAATGAGCAGTTCTTC. Its protein is CASSLGGLAGGNNEQFF. V usage is TRBV5-1 and J usage is TRBJ2-1; 12 bases are shared with TRBD2. J lost 5 bases, V lost 0 bases, and 6 bases had no gene match. Per the germline V gene, CDR1 is SGHRS and CDR2 is YFSETQ. The length of the CDR3 is 17 residues.

In this sample, this clone turned up once. V and J are TRBV2 and TRBJ2-1, with TRBD2 as a possible D gene (5 bases). This CDR3 has 13 residues. Per germline, CDR1 SNHLY and CDR2 FYNNEI. V lost 7 bases and J lost 6, with 13 bases in between. The CDR3 nucleotides are TGTGCCAGCATGGAGGAGCGAATCAATGAGCAGTTCTTC. This translates into CASMEERINEQFF.

The chain combines TRBV6-1 with TRBJ2-3, with 9 bases fitting TRBD1. The J segment lost 0 bases and the V segment lost 5 bases, leaving 3 bases of the junction unmatched. Germline V gene sequence: CDR1 MNHNS, CDR2 SASEGT. The CDR3 extends over 15 amino acids. DNA for the CDR3: TGTGCCAGCAGTCGGACAGGGGCTAGCACAGATACGCAGTATTTT. It codes for CASSRTGASTDTQYF.

V is TRBV5-1 and J is TRBJ2-7, with TRBD1 matching over 7 bases. This CDR3 is 14 amino acids long. V shed 3 bases, J shed 6 bases, and the junction held 9 bases outside the gene matches. Germline CDR1 is SGHRS and CDR2 is YFSETQ. The CDR3 here is CASSSGTVVGEQYF. The CDR3 DNA is TGCGCCAGCAGCTCCGGGACAGTGGTGGGCGAGCAGTACTTC.

This clone appeared a single time. The chain uses TRBV5-4 and TRBJ2-2; 7 bases line up with TRBD1. Germline CDR1 and CDR2: SGHNT and YYREEE (reference sequence). Trimming at V came to 6 bases and at J to 4 bases, leaving 6 bases not matched to a gene. This CDR3 has 14 amino acids. CDR3 residues: CASKDKGATGELFF. The CDR3 region has the DNA TGTGCCAGCAAGGATAAGGGGGCCACCGGGGAGCTGTTTTTT.

The chain carries TRBV9 and TRBJ2-1; 11 bases map to TRBD2. The CDR3 has 15 residues. Germline CDR1 and CDR2: SGDLS and YYNGEE. With V trimmed by 2 bases and J by 10 bases, 8 bases remained unmatched. The DNA for the CDR3 is TGTGCCAGCAGCGTTAGCGGGGGGGCATCTGACGAGCAGTTCTTC. It codes for CASSVSGGASDEQFF.